This TCR beta chain emerged from a study of human T cells and chemical hapten exposure. Noted time point: patch test 1, 2 weeks after DPC sensitization. Treatment noted: therapeutic diphenylcyclopropenone sensitization with weekly scalp DPC. This clonotype was seen a handful of times. TCRdb itself ran the RACE reads through MiXCR, one entry per CDR3 protein. The sample records about 380,000 distinct CDR3 sequences, roughly 4.8% being singletons. Germline CDR1 and CDR2: MNHEY and SMNVEV (reference sequence). Trimming cost V 6 bases and J 8 bases, with 8 bases left between them. The CDR3 extends over 12 amino acids.

The rearrangement links TRBV27 to TRBJ1-6, with D tentatively TRBD1 (5 bases). The TCR was taken from a woman in her 50s with alopecia areata. Some clones in this sample may be carry-over from other donors' samples. The sample here was whole blood, taken in connection with sensitization to the hapten diphenylcyclopropenone (DPC). The CDR3 protein is CASSDRYSPLHF. CDR3 coding DNA: TGTGCCAGCAGCGACAGATATTCACCCCTCCACTTT.